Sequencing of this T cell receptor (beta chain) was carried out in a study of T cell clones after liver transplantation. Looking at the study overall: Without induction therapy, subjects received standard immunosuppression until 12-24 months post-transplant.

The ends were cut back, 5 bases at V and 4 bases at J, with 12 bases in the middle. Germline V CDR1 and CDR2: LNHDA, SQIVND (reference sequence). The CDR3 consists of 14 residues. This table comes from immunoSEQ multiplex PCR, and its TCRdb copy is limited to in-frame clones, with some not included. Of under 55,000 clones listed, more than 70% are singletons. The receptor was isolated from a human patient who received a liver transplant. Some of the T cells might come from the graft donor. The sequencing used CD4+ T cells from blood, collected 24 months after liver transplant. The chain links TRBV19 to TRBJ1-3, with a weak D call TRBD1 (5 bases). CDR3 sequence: CASSSGPRGNTIYF. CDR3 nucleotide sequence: TGTGCCAGTAGTTCAGGGCCGCGGGGAAACACCATATATTTT.